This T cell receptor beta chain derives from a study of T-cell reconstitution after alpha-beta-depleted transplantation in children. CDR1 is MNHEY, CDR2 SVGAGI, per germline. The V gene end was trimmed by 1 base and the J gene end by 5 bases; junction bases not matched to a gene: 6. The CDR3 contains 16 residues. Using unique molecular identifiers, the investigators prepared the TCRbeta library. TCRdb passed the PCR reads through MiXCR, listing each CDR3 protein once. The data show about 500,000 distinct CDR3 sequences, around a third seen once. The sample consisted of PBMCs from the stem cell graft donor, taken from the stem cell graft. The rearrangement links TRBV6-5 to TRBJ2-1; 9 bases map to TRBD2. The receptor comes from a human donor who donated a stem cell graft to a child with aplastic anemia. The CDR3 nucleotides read TGTGCCAGCAGTTACTTATCTAGCGGGATTAACAATGAGCAGTTCTTC. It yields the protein CASSYLSSGINNEQFF.